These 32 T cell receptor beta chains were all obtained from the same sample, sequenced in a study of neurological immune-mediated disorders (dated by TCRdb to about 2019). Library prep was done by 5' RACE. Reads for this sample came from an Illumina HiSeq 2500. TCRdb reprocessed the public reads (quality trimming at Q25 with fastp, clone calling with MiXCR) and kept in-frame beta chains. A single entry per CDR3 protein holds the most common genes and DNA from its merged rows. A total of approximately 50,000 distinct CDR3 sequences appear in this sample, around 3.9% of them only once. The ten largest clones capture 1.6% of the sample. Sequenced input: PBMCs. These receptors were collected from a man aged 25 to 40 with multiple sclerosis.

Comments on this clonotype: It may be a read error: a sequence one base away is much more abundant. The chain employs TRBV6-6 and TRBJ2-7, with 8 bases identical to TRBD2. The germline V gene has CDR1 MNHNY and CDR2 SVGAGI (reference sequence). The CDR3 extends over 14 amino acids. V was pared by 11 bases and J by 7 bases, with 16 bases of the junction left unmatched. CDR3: CAARAGALAKEQYF. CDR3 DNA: TGTGCCGCCCGAGCGGGGGCTCTTGCAAAAGAGCAGTACTTC.

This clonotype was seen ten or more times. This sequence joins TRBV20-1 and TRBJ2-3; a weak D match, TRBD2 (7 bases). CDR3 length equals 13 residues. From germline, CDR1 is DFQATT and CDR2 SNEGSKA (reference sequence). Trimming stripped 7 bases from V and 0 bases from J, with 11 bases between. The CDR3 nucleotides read TGCAGTGGCGGGGGCCAGAGCACAGATACGCAGTATTTT. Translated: CSGGGQSTDTQYF.

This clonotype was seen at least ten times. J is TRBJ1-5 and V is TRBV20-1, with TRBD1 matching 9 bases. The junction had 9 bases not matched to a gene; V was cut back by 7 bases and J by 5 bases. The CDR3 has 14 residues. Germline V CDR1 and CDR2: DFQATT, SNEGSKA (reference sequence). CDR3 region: CSVWPGQGHQPQHF. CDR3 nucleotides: TGCAGTGTTTGGCCGGGACAGGGCCATCAGCCCCAGCATTTT.

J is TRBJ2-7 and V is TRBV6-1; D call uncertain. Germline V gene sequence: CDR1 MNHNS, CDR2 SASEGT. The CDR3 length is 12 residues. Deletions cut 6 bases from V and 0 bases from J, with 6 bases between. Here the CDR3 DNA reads TGTGCCAGCAGAGCGATCTCCTACGAGCAGTACTTC. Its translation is CASRAISYEQYF.

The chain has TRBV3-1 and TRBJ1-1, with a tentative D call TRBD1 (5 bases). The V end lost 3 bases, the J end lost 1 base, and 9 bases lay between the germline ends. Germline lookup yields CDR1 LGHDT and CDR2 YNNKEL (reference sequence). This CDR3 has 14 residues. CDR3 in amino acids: CASSQGQGNTEAFF. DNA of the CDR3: TGTGCCAGCAGCCAGGGGCAGGGGAACACTGAAGCTTTCTTT.

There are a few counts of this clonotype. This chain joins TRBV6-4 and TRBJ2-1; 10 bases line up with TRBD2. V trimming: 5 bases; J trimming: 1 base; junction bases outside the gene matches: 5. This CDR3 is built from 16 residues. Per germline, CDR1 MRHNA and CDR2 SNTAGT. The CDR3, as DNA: TGTGCCAGCAGTTCACTAGCGGGAAGATCCTACAATGAGCAGTTCTTC. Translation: CASSSLAGRSYNEQFF.

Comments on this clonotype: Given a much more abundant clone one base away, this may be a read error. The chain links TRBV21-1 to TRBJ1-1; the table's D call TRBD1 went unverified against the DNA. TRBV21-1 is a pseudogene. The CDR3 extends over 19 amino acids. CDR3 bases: TGTGCCAGCAGCATGTACGACAGATTTCGAACAAAACCCGTGGTGGGTGCTTTCTTT. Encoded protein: CASSMYDRFRTKPVVGAFF.

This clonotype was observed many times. The CDR3 sequence is CASSLSFSGGTDTQYF. For the CDR3, the DNA is TGTGCCAGCAGTTTAAGTTTCTCGGGGGGCACAGATACGCAGTATTTT. This sequence joins TRBV12-3 or TRBV12-4 and TRBJ2-3; TRBD2 is a possible D gene (6 bases). The CDR3 sequence is 16 residues long. The V end lost 2 bases, the J end lost 1 base, and 13 bases lay between the germline ends.

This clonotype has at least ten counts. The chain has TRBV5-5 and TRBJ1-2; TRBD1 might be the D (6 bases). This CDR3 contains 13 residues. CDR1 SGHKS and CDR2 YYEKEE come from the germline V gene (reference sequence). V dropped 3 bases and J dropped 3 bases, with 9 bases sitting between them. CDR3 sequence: CASSSEGDYGYTF. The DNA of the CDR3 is TGTGCCAGCAGCTCGGAGGGGGACTATGGCTACACCTTC.

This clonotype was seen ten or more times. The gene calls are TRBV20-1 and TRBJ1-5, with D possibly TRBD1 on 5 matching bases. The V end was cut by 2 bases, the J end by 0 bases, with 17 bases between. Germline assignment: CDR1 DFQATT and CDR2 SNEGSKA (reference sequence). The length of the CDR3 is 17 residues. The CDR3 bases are TGCAGTGCTAGAAGTCGGGGGGGACTGAATAGCAATCAGCCCCAGCATTTT. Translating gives CSARSRGGLNSNQPQHF.

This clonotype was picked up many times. CDR3 loop: CASSLDSGRTNEKLFF. The CDR3 DNA reads TGCGCCAGCAGCTTGGATAGCGGGCGGACTAATGAAAAACTGTTTTTT. V is TRBV5-1 and J is TRBJ1-4, with D unclear. Germline V gene data show CDR1 as SGHRS and CDR2 as YFSETQ. The CDR3 is 16 amino acids. V was clipped by 0 bases and J by 2 bases, with 11 bases between them. The entire variable domain, with the rest obtained from reference TRBV5-1 and TRBJ1-4, is as follows: KAGVTQTPRYLIKTRGQQVTLSCSPISGHRSVSWYQQTPGQGLQFLFEYFSETQRNKGNFPGRFSGRQFSNSRSEMNVSTLELGDSALYLCASSLDSGRTNEKLFFGSGTQLSVL.

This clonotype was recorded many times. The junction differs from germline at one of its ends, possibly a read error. Written as DNA, the CDR3 is TGCGCCAGCAGCTTGGACGCGTACGGGGCTCATTTT. This gives the protein CASSLDAYGAHF. V gene TRBV5-1 combines with J gene TRBJ2-3, with D perhaps given as TRBD1 or TRBD2 (5 bases each). The CDR3 has 12 residues. CDR1 and CDR2 from the germline V gene are SGHRS and YFSETQ.

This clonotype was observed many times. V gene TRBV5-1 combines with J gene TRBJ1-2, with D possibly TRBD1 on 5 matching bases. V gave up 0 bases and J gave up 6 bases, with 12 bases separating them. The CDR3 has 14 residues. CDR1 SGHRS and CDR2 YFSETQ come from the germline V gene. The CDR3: CASSLAERGNGYTF. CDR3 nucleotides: TGCGCCAGCAGCTTGGCCGAAAGGGGAAATGGCTACACCTTC.

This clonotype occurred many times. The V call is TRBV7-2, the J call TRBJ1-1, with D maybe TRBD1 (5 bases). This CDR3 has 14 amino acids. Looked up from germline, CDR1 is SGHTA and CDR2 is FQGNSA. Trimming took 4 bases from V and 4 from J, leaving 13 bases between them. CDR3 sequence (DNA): TGTGCCAGCAGCTCCATAGGGGAAGGCACTGAAGCTTTCTTT. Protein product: CASSSIGEGTEAFF.

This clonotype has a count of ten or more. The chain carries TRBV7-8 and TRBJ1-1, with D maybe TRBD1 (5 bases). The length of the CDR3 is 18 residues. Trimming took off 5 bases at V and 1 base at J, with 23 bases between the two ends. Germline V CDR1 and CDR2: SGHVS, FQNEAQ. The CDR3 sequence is CASSHDGGIQMGNTEAFF. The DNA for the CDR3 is TGTGCCAGCAGCCACGACGGGGGGATACAAATGGGGAACACTGAAGCTTTCTTT.

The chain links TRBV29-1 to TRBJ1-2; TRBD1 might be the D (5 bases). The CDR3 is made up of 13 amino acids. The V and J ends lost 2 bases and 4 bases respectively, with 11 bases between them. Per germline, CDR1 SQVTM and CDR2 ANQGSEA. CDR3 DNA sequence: TGCAGCGTTGAATTCAGGGAAGGCTATGGCTACACCTTC. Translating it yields CSVEFREGYGYTF.

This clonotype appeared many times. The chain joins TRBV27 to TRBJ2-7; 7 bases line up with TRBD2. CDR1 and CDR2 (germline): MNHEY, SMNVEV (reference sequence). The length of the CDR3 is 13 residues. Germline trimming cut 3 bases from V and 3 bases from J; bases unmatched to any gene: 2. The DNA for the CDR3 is TGTGCCAGCAGTTTCGGGGGGTTCTACGAGCAGTACTTC. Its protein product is CASSFGGFYEQYF.

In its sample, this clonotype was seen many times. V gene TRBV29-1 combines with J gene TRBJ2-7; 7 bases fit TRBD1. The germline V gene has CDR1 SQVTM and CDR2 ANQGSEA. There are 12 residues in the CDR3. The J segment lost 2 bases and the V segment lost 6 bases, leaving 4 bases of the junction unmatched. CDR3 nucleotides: TGCAGCGTGAGGGACAGTGCCTACGAGCAGTACTTC. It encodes CSVRDSAYEQYF.

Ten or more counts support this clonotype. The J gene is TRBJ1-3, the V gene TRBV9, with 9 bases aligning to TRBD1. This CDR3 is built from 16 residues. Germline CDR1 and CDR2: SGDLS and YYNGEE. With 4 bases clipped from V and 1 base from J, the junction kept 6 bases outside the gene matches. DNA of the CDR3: TGTGCCAGCAGCCCAATGGGACAGGGTTCTGGAAACACCATATATTTT. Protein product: CASSPMGQGSGNTIYF.

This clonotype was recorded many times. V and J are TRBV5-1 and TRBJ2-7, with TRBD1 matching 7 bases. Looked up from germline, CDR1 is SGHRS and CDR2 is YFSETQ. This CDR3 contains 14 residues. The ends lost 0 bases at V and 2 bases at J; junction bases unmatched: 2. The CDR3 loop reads CASSLEGGPYEQYF. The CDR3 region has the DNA TGCGCCAGCAGCTTGGAAGGGGGCCCCTACGAGCAGTACTTC.

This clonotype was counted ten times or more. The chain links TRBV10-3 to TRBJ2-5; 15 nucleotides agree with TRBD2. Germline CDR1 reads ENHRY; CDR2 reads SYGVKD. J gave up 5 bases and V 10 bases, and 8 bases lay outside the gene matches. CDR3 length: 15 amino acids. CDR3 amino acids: CARRTSGRAGETQYF. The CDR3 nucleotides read TGTGCCAGACGGACTAGCGGGAGGGCCGGGGAGACCCAGTACTTC.

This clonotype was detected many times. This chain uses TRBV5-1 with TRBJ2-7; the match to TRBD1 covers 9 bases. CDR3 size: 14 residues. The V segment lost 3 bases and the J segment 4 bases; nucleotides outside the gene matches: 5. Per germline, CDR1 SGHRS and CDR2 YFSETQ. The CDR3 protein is CASSSGQGRYEQYF. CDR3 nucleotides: TGCGCCAGCAGCTCCGGACAGGGGCGATACGAGCAGTACTTC.

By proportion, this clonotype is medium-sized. CDR3 in amino acids: CSARGVGQGETQYF. The CDR3 DNA is TGCAGTGCTAGAGGGGTAGGACAGGGGGAGACCCAGTACTTC. The gene calls are TRBV20-1 and TRBJ2-5; 9 bases are a match to TRBD1. Germline V gene sequence: CDR1 DFQATT, CDR2 SNEGSKA (reference sequence). This CDR3 region has 14 residues. Trimming took 1 base from V and 5 from J; bases not matched to a gene: 5.

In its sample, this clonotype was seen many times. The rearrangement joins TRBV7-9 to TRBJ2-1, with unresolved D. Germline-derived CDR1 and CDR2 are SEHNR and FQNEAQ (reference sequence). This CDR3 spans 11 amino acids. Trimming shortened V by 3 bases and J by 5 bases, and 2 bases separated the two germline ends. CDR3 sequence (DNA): TGTGCCAGCAGCTTTGACAATGAGCAGTTCTTC. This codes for CASSFDNEQFF.

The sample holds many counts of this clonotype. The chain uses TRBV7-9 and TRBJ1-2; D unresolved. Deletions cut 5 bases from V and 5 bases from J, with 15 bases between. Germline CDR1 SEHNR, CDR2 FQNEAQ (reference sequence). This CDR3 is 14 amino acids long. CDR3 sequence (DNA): TGTGCCAGCAGCGTTACGACGTCAGCTTATGGCTACACCTTC. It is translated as CASSVTTSAYGYTF. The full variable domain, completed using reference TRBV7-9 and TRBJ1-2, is DTGVSQNPRHKITKRGQNVTFRCDPISEHNRLYWYRQTLGQGPEFLTYFQNEAQLEKSRLLSDRFSAERPKGSFSTLEIQRTEQGDSAMYLCASSVTTSAYGYTFGSGTRLTVV.

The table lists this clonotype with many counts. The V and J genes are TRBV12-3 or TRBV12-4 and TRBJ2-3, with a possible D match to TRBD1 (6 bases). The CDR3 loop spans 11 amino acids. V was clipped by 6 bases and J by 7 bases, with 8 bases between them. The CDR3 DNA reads TGTGCCAGCAGGAGGGGGAATACGCAGTATTTT. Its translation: CASRRGNTQYF.

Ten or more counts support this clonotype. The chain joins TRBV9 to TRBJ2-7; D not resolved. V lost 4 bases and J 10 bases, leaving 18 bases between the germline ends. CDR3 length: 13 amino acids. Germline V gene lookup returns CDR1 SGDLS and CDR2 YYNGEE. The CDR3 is CASSSQNGEDQYF. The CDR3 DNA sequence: TGTGCCAGCAGCTCACAAAACGGCGAAGACCAGTACTTC.

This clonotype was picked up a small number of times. CDR3 in DNA: TGTGCCAGCAGTTTGCCTCGGGGAGCCTATGGCTACACCTTC. The encoded protein is CASSLPRGAYGYTF. The chain is built from TRBV28 and TRBJ1-2; D is ambiguous. Looked up from germline, CDR1 is MDHEN and CDR2 is SYDVKM. The CDR3 loop spans 14 amino acids. Trimming stripped 3 bases from V and 4 bases from J, with 12 bases between.

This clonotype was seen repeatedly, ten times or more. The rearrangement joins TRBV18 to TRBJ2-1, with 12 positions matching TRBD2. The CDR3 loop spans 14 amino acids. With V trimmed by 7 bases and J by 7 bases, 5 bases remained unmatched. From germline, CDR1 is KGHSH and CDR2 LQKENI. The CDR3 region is CASCRLAGENEQFF. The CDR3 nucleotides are TGTGCCAGCTGCCGACTAGCGGGAGAGAATGAGCAGTTCTTC.

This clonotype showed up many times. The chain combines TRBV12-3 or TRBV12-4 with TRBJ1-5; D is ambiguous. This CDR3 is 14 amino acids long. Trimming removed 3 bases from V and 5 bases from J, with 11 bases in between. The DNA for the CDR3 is TGTGCCAGCAGTTTTACAGACGGGGATCAGCCCCAGCATTTT. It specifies CASSFTDGDQPQHF.

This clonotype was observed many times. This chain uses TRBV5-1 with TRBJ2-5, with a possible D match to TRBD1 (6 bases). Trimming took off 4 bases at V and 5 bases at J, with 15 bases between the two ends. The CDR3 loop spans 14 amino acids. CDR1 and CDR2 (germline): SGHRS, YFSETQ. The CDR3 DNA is TGCGCCAGCAGCAACGGCCAGGGGATGGAGACCCAGTACTTC. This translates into CASSNGQGMETQYF.

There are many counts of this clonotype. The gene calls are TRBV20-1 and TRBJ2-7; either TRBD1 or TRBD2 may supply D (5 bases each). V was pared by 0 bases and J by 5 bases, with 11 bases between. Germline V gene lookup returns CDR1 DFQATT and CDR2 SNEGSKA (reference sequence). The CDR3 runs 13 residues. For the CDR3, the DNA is TGCAGTGCTAGAGATAGGGGACGTGACGAGCAGTACTTC. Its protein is CSARDRGRDEQYF.